The 25 T cell receptor beta chains below were found in one sample sequenced in a study of blood T cell repertoires in COVID-19 (dated by TCRdb to between 2020 and 2021). Preparation of the library involved the immunoSEQ multiplex PCR assay. Not all clones reach the TCRdb copy of this immuneACCESS table, which keeps in-frame sequences only. Checked studies attribute under half of the gap to unresolved V genes and leave the rest unexplained. The sample table contains 65,000 to 90,000 clones; only one count was recorded for roughly 89% of them. The top ten clones comprise roughly 8.8% of the sample. Specimen: peripheral blood. These receptors all stem from a man aged 80 or over with acute or convalescent COVID-19.

V and J are TRBV19 and TRBJ1-5; D may be TRBD1 (6 bases). The germline CDR1 and CDR2 sequences are LNHDA and SQIVND (reference sequence). Trimming took 6 bases from V and 1 from J, leaving 16 bases between them. This CDR3 has 16 amino acids. The CDR3: CASSPEGVGSNQPQHF. CDR3 DNA sequence: TGTGCCAGTAGCCCAGAGGGGGTAGGAAGCAATCAGCCCCAGCATTTT.

This clone was observed a handful of times. The chain recombines TRBV5-5 with TRBJ1-6, with TRBD1 matching over 7 bases. V lost 3 bases and J lost 7; bases outside the gene matches: 7. Germline-derived CDR1 and CDR2 are SGHKS and YYEKEE (reference sequence). The CDR3 consists of 15 residues. The CDR3 DNA sequence: TGTGCCAGCAGCTCCTTGACAGGGAGGAATTCACCCCTCCACTTT. Amino acids: CASSSLTGRNSPLHF.

The chain couples TRBV7-3 to TRBJ2-3, with 7 bases lining up with TRBD2. The germline CDR1 and CDR2 sequences are SGHTA and FQGTGA. V was pared by 5 bases and J by 3 bases, with 5 bases of the junction left unmatched. There are 14 residues in the CDR3. As DNA, the CDR3 is TGTGCCAGCAGCCCGCTAGCGGAGACAGATACGCAGTATTTT. Translated: CASSPLAETDTQYF.

The V call is TRBV9, the J call TRBJ2-3, with a possible D match to TRBD2 (5 bases). Germline loops: CDR1 SGDLS, CDR2 YYNGEE. V gave up 7 bases and J gave up 0 bases, with 21 bases separating them. This CDR3 has 17 residues. The CDR3 bases are TGTGCCAGCGGTCAAGCGGCTTCGCCCTCTAGCACAGATACGCAGTATTTT. As protein: CASGQAASPSSTDTQYF.

V usage is TRBV30 and J usage is TRBJ1-2, with D perhaps TRBD1 (6 bases). Germline V gene lookup returns CDR1 GTSNPN and CDR2 SVGIG (reference sequence). The CDR3 contains 14 residues. V dropped 2 bases and J dropped 3 bases, with 13 bases sitting between them. The CDR3 region is CAWSPNSGDYGYTF. DNA for the CDR3: TGTGCCTGGAGTCCTAACTCAGGGGACTATGGCTACACCTTC.

The chain employs TRBV5-1 and TRBJ2-6; maybe TRBD2 (5 bases). Germline V gene data show CDR1 as SGHRS and CDR2 as YFSETQ. The CDR3 spans 16 residues. Trimming shortened V by 4 bases and J by 0 bases, and 11 bases separated the two germline ends. The CDR3, as DNA: TGCGCCAGCAGCACCGAACTAGACTCTGGGGCCAACGTCCTGACTTTC. It encodes CASSTELDSGANVLTF.

The chain recombines TRBV5-1 with TRBJ1-3; maybe TRBD1 (6 bases). Germline-derived CDR1 and CDR2 are SGHRS and YFSETQ. The CDR3 loop spans 18 amino acids. V lost 0 bases and J lost 1, with 17 bases in between. CDR3 loop: CASSLGRVGAESGNTIYF. As DNA, the CDR3 is TGCGCCAGCAGCTTGGGACGCGTGGGGGCCGAGTCTGGAAACACCATATATTTT.

This chain links TRBV9 with TRBJ2-7, with 8 bases lining up with TRBD1. Germline V gene sequence: CDR1 SGDLS, CDR2 YYNGEE. The CDR3 extends over 15 amino acids. J lost 6 bases, V lost 4 bases, and 12 bases had no gene match. Here the CDR3 DNA reads TGTGCCAGCAGCTTAGAAGGACAGGGAACAGGCGAGCAGTACTTC. Translating gives CASSLEGQGTGEQYF.

V usage is TRBV6-5 and J usage is TRBJ2-1; no clear D gene. V was pared by 6 bases and J by 10 bases, with 19 bases between. This CDR3 spans 14 amino acids. Germline CDR1 and CDR2: MNHEY and SVGAGI. The CDR3 spells CASRALELPSEQFF. The CDR3 DNA follows: TGTGCCAGCAGGGCCCTGGAGCTCCCGAGCGAGCAGTTCTTC.

The chain carries TRBV25-1 and TRBJ1-2; tentative D call: TRBD1 (5 bases). CDR3 length: 14 amino acids. Trimming stripped 8 bases from V and 5 bases from J, with 18 bases between. Germline CDR1 and CDR2: MGHDK and SYGVNS. DNA of the CDR3: TGTGCCAGCCTCCCCTCGGGACTCACTTATGGCTACACCTTC. Protein product: CASLPSGLTYGYTF.

The chain couples TRBV6-5 to TRBJ1-2; no reliable D call. The V end was cut by 2 bases, the J end by 4 bases, with 5 bases between. Germline CDR1 is MNHEY and CDR2 is SVGAGI. The CDR3 loop spans 12 amino acids. CDR3 protein: CASSYRGYGYTF. In nucleotides, the CDR3 is TGTGCCAGCAGTTACAGAGGCTATGGCTACACCTTC.

The J gene is TRBJ2-2, the V gene TRBV10-3, with 12 bases fitting TRBD2. CDR3 length: 13 residues. V was pared by 11 bases and J by 6 bases, with 4 bases of the junction left unmatched. Looked up from germline, CDR1 is ENHRY and CDR2 is SYGVKD. The CDR3 protein is CASSGGAAGELFF. CDR3 DNA sequence: TGTGCCTCTAGCGGGGGGGCCGCCGGGGAGCTGTTTTTT.

The chain recombines TRBV5-6 with TRBJ1-1; 7 nucleotides match TRBD1. V trimming: 1 base; J trimming: 1 base; junction bases outside the gene matches: 10. The CDR3 sequence is 17 residues long. Germline CDR1 and CDR2: SGHDT and YYEEEE. The CDR3 coding sequence is TGTGCCAGCAGCTTGATATTTCTCCAGGGGGAGAACACTGAAGCTTTCTTT. Its translation: CASSLIFLQGENTEAFF.

The chain has TRBV4-2 and TRBJ1-2; 9 nucleotides agree with TRBD1. V lost 0 bases, J lost 5 bases, and 10 bases stayed unmatched. Germline V CDR1 and CDR2: LGHNA, YNFKEQ. This CDR3 spans 17 amino acids. CDR3 nucleotides: TGTGCCAGCAGCCAAGAGGTGACAGGGGGACCCCAATATGGCTACACCTTC. It encodes CASSQEVTGGPQYGYTF.

This clone was recorded only once. V usage is TRBV5-1 and J usage is TRBJ2-2, with a possible D match to TRBD2 (6 bases). Trimming shortened V by 0 bases and J by 0 bases, and 12 bases separated the two germline ends. Germline CDR1 SGHRS, CDR2 YFSETQ. The CDR3 loop spans 17 amino acids. CDR3 nucleotides: TGCGCCAGCAGCTTGGCCACGGCGGGACCGAACACCGGGGAGCTGTTTTTT. This translates into CASSLATAGPNTGELFF.

V usage is TRBV24-1 and J usage is TRBJ2-1; the match to TRBD2 covers 11 bases. Trimming took 1 base from V and 7 from J; bases not matched to a gene: 8. CDR3 length: 17 residues. Germline V CDR1 and CDR2: KGHDR, SFDVKD. This CDR3 reads CATSDLRLAGRENEQFF. For the CDR3, the DNA is TGTGCCACCAGTGATTTACGACTAGCGGGACGCGAAAATGAGCAGTTCTTC.

CDR3 coding DNA: TGCGCCAGCTCCGACAGGGGGAGTCAGCCCCAGCATTTT. This gives the protein CASSDRGSQPQHF. J is TRBJ1-5 and V is TRBV10-1, with 9 bases that match TRBD1. Trimming took 8 bases from V and 6 from J; bases not matched to a gene: 5. Germline loops: CDR1 WNHNN, CDR2 SYGVQD (reference sequence). The length of the CDR3 is 13 residues.

A few counts support this clone. The rearrangement links TRBV10-2 to TRBJ1-5; D ambiguous. V dropped 6 bases and J dropped 7 bases, with 13 bases sitting between them. Germline-derived CDR1 and CDR2 are WSHSY and SAAADI. This CDR3 contains 13 residues. CDR3 region: CASRVGKEQPQHF. For the CDR3, the DNA is TGCGCCAGCAGGGTCGGGAAGGAACAGCCCCAGCATTTT.

J is TRBJ2-5 and V is TRBV5-1; 9 nucleotides match TRBD2. This CDR3 spans 16 amino acids. Unmatched junction bases numbered 5, after V lost 0 bases and J lost 2 bases. The germline V gene encodes CDR1 SGHRS and CDR2 YFSETQ. The CDR3 sequence: CASSLVGSGGQETQYF. CDR3 DNA: TGCGCCAGCAGCTTGGTAGGTAGCGGGGGACAAGAGACCCAGTACTTC.

The chain recombines TRBV5-1 with TRBJ1-1; tentative D call: TRBD1 (6 bases). The V end was cut by 4 bases, the J end by 11 bases, with 24 bases between. This CDR3 comprises 15 residues. From germline, CDR1 is SGHRS and CDR2 YFSETQ. The CDR3 loop is CASSETGHSSLGAFF. CDR3 nucleotides: TGCGCCAGCAGCGAGACGGGACACTCCTCTCTAGGGGCTTTCTTT. The entire variable domain, with the rest obtained from reference TRBV5-1 and TRBJ1-1, is as follows: KAGVTQTPRYLIKTRGQQVTLSCSPISGHRSVSWYQQTPGQGLQFLFEYFSETQRNKGNFPGRFSGRQFSNSRSEMNVSTLELGDSALYLCASSETGHSSLGAFFGQGTRLTVV.

The chain recombines TRBV12-3 or TRBV12-4 with TRBJ1-5, with D perhaps matching TRBD1 (6 bases). This CDR3 has 13 amino acids. The V and J ends lost 6 bases and 4 bases respectively, with 10 bases between them. CDR3 sequence (DNA): TGTGCCAGCAGATGGACAGAAAATCAGCCCCAGCATTTT. It is translated as CASRWTENQPQHF.

V and J are TRBV4-1 and TRBJ2-1; D call uncertain. CDR3 length equals 14 residues. Deletions cut 1 base from V and 8 bases from J, with 12 bases between. The germline V gene encodes CDR1 MGHRA and CDR2 YSYEKL. The CDR3, as DNA: TGCGCCAGCAGCCAAGCCCACCGAAGCGATGAGCAGTTCTTC. Encoded protein: CASSQAHRSDEQFF.

This chain connects TRBV6-1 to TRBJ1-6, with TRBD1 as a possible D gene (5 bases). This CDR3 spans 15 amino acids. V shed 1 base and J shed 11 bases, with 15 bases lying between them. CDR1 and CDR2 from the germline V gene are MNHNS and SASEGT. DNA for the CDR3: TGTGCCAGCAGTGAAGGTACAGGCCGCCCCGCACCCCTCCACTTT. Its protein product is CASSEGTGRPAPLHF.

The sample holds one count of this clone. The J gene is TRBJ2-5, the V gene TRBV7-9, with 9 bases fitting TRBD1. CDR1 SEHNR and CDR2 FQNEAQ come from the germline V gene (reference sequence). This CDR3 comprises 12 residues. CDR3 sequence (DNA): TGTAGCGCCTTGGGGACAGGGAAGACCCAGTACTTC. It specifies CSALGTGKTQYF.

This clone showed up just a few times. The genes are TRBV19 and TRBJ2-7; a weak D match, TRBD1 (6 bases). CDR3 length: 15 amino acids. Between the trimmed V and J ends, which lost 3 bases and 5 bases, there was a span of 17 bases. CDR1 and CDR2 from the germline V gene are LNHDA and SQIVND (reference sequence). In nucleotides, the CDR3 is TGTGCCAGTAGTATCGACAGCACAAGGGGGAACGAGCAGTACTTC. Its translation is CASSIDSTRGNEQYF.